This TCR beta chain was identified in a study of MAIT cells during Salmonella Paratyphi A infection (dated by TCRdb to about 2017). General notes on the study: A single dose of 1-5x10^3 CFU of S. Paratyphi A strain NVGH308 was swallowed by adult volunteers aged 18 to 60. Ciprofloxacin 500 mg twice daily for 14 days, starting at diagnosis, was given to diagnosed volunteers. General findings and caveats noted by the study authors: MAIT TRBV usage was oligoclonal, favouring TRBV20 and TRBV6, and appeared unchanged by infection. The availability of volunteer samples limited the sample sizes, but these sizes were considered adequate to detect differences between groups. More expansion or contraction among the top five MAIT clonotypes was shown in diagnosed volunteers than in healthy controls (approximately 0.53 versus 0.13), suggesting infection-driven repertoire reshaping. From baseline to mid-infection, the space taken up by over-represented MAIT clonotypes dropped significantly (approximately 0.16 to 0.094), whereas no significant difference was seen post-infection.

Library preparation employed 5' RACE. TCRbeta was amplified by two rounds of PCR with Phusion High-Fidelity polymerase, and sample-specific barcodes were added in the primers. TCRbeta libraries were made through template-switch cDNA synthesis using SMARTScribe reverse transcriptase and a TRBC-specific primer. After barcoding, samples were pooled and then prepared using the NEBNext Ultra DNA Library Prep Kit for Illumina. The libraries were sequenced on an Illumina MiSeq using the MiSeq reagent kit v2, 300 cycles. The paper's processing steps were these. Jemultiplexer was used to demultiplex reads by barcode, and MiTCR with default parameters handled the alignment. VDJtools filtered out non-functional sequences; clonotypes were defined by amino acid sequence, with frequencies based on assigned sequence reads. The clonal space homeostasis analysis grouped clonotypes by frequency into over-represented (0.05-1), large, medium and small bins. The public reads were quality trimmed at Q25 with fastp and then assembled into clones with MiXCR by TCRdb, keeping productive beta chains. Merged by CDR3 protein, the rows form single entries marked with the most common genes and DNA. The V and J calls reflect TCRdb's pipeline rather than the authors' work. The sample table lists under 1,200 distinct CDR3 sequences, around 25% of them with a count of one. The ten largest clonotypes hold roughly 48% of the sample.

Read against the paper, the sample's time point label means: before S. Paratyphi A challenge (baseline). MAIT cells, defined as Valpha7.2+ CD161+ T cells, were identified and sorted by flow cytometry. In a handful of volunteers who developed enteric fever after controlled oral challenge with live Salmonella Paratyphi A, circulating MAIT cell TCRbeta repertoires were profiled over time. Every diagnosed volunteer provided MAIT cell samples at pre-infection, mid-infection and post-infection timepoints. A diagnosis of enteric fever was based on Paratyphi A bacteremia and/or a persistent fever above 38 degrees C that lasted longer than 12 hours. Challenged volunteers were diagnosed with infection between day 4 and day 7 after challenge. For RNA extraction, between about 5,000 and 10,000 MAIT cells per sample were sorted directly into RNAqueous-Micro lysis buffer. Lymphoprep gradient centrifugation was used to isolate peripheral blood mononuclear cells from both the blood samples and the leukocyte cones. A BD FACSAria Fusion or BD FACSAria III sorter was used for cell sorting.

The CDR3 numbers 13 residues from cysteine through phenylalanine. Only the CDR3 portion is preserved as DNA: 39 bases, with reading frame beginning at the first base. V is pruned by 4 bases and J by 6 bases, leaving 8 bases of the junction without a gene match. Looking up the germline V gene (reference sequence) yields CDR1 DFQATT and CDR2 SNEGSKA. This clonotype was found once. Its antigen is not yet known. One base away there is no much larger clone; base qualities are not given. One read alone is a weak basis. The sequenced sample was MAIT cells from blood, obtained at the first sampling point of the challenge study. The rearrangement combines TRBV20-1 with TRBJ1-1; the junction holds 7 bases that match TRBD1. This receptor was identified in a person aged 18-70 years who was deliberately infected with Salmonella Paratyphi A in a paratyphoid fever challenge study. The DNA reads TGCAGTGCTAAATCACAGGGGTTGCCTGAAGCTTTCTTT. The encoded protein is CSAKSQGLPEAFF.